This T cell receptor beta chain was captured in a study of cytomegalovirus exposure and HLA in healthy donors. PCR employed 60 Vbeta and 13 Jbeta primers. TCRdb's copy holds only in-frame clones and misses some; the assay was immunoSEQ multiplex PCR. Of around 150,000 clones listed, 70% to 90% are singletons. V gave up 3 bases and J gave up 3 bases, with 11 bases separating them. The germline V gene encodes CDR1 GTSNPN and CDR2 SVGIG (reference sequence). This CDR3 region has 14 residues. The TCR originated in a man between 18 and 35 years old in good health and CMV-seropositive. J is TRBJ2-2 and V is TRBV30; tentatively, D is TRBD2 (6 bases). The sequenced material came from PBMCs. CDR3 nucleotide sequence: TGTGCCTGGAGACGGAGGGCTTACACCGGGGAGCTGTTTTTT. Protein sequence: CAWRRRAYTGELFF.